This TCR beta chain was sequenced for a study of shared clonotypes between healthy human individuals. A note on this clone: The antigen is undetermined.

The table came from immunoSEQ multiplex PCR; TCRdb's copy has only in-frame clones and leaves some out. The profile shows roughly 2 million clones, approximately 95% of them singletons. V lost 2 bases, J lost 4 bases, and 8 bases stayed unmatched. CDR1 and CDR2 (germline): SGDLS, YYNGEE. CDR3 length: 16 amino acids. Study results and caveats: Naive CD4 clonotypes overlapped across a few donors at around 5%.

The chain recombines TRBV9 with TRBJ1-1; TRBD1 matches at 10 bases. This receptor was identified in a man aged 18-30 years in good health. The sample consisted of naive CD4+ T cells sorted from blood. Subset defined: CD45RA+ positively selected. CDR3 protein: CASSVNRDRGITEAFF. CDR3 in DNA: TGTGCCAGCAGCGTTAACCGGGACAGGGGAATCACTGAAGCTTTCTTT.